These T cell receptor beta chains were read from a single sample in a study of blood T cell repertoires in COVID-19. Generated by immunoSEQ multiplex PCR, the TCRdb table keeps only in-frame clones and is missing some. The sample includes 150,000 to 200,000 clones, approximately 84% of them seen just once. Sequenced input: peripheral blood. These receptors were taken from a human donor with acute or convalescent COVID-19. The donor label of this sample is uncertain. CDR3s include the opening cysteine and the closing phenylalanine or tryptophan.

>TRBV7-7|TRBJ2-4
CASSLRGWAKNIQYF
>TRBV28|TRBJ2-7
CASRPSGRSYEQYF
>TRBV2|TRBJ2-7
CASSEQVPPGAYEQYF
>TRBV11-2|TRBJ1-4
CASSLGQGEKLFF
>TRBV6-1|TRBJ2-7
CASSDRDRSYEQYF
>TRBV27|TRBJ2-5
CASTPAGPRETQYF
>TRBV19|TRBJ1-1
CASSIPQNTEAFF
>TRBV5-1|TRBJ2-1
CASSLISGRGYNEQFF
>TRBV5-1|TRBJ1-4
CASSNSGTGYEKLFF
>TRBV10-1|TRBJ2-2
CASGLAGELFF
>TRBV7-9|TRBJ2-7
CASSRARQGTWDEQYF
>TRBV29-1|TRBJ1-2
CSVGRVTGDTTNYGYTF
>TRBV10-1|TRBJ1-1
CATSNGVAEAFF
>TRBV7-7|TRBJ2-5
CASSLYAGGGETQYF
>TRBV2|TRBJ1-2
CATQEGVDGGYTF
>TRBV10-3|TRBJ1-2
CAISESPPGTEGYGYTF
>TRBV28|TRBJ1-5
CASSYPDRLSNQPQHF
>TRBV6-5|TRBJ2-7
CASLNGVTGGYEQYF
>TRBV12-3/TRBV12-4|TRBJ1-2
CASSFGEGGYTF
>TRBV3-1/TRBV3-2|TRBJ1-6
CASREGGYNSPLHF
>TRBV9|TRBJ1-4
CASSASGWAGEKLFF
>TRBV28|TRBJ2-7
CASSPPGRVSYEQYF
>TRBV18|TRBJ2-2
CASSSIGTATGELFF
>TRBV13|TRBJ2-7
CASSTTTTTGEQYF
>TRBV5-1|TRBJ2-5
CASSPRPGAVQETQYF
>TRBV5-1|TRBJ2-5
CASSPSAIRRETQYF
>TRBV19|TRBJ1-2
CASTPQGYYGYTF
>TRBV5-1|TRBJ2-2
CASSLPGGPNTGELFF
>TRBV25-1|TRBJ1-1
CASSAPYTEAFF
>TRBV5-3|TRBJ1-2
CARSSGPGRGKISYTF
>TRBV14|TRBJ1-3
CASSQDWERGFSGNTIYF
>TRBV4-1|TRBJ1-2
CASRVDRGLVNGYTF
>TRBV19|TRBJ1-4
CASSSLPGQGKSEKLFF
>TRBV19|TRBJ2-5
CASSMDKGTQYF
>TRBV6-5|TRBJ1-2
CASRPGQGRFGYTF